The next 8 T cell receptor beta chains were all read from a single sample in a study of blood T cells in healthy people across ages. Using a J-beta primer mix together with a sample-barcoded 5' primer, a second PCR was run for about 6 to 12 cycles. Via MiXCR, TCRdb re-called the 5' RACE reads, giving one row per CDR3 protein. The sample lists roughly 1.5 million distinct CDR3 sequences, under 55% occurring once. What was sequenced was blood. Receptors originate from a woman aged 18-29 years in good health.

The chain combines TRBV12-3 or TRBV12-4 with TRBJ1-1, with D tentatively TRBD1 (6 bases). With 5 bases removed from V and 1 base from J, the gap between germline ends came to 11 bases. The CDR3 spans 14 residues. The CDR3 DNA sequence: TGTGCCAGCAGTGGGGGCTGGGGGAACACTGAAGCTTTCTTT. Its protein is CASSGGWGNTEAFF.

This clonotype occurred a few times. The chain couples TRBV15 to TRBJ2-1; D uncertain. This CDR3 region has 13 residues. The germline V gene has CDR1 LNHNV and CDR2 YYDKDF (reference sequence). Trimming left V 0 bases short and J 7 bases short, with 7 bases between. For the CDR3, the DNA is TGTGCCACCAGCAGAGATTATAGGAATGAGCAGTTCTTC. It codes for CATSRDYRNEQFF. The full variable domain, in which reference TRBV15 and TRBJ2-1 provide the parts outside the CDR3, is DAMVIQNPRYQVTQFGKPVTLSCSQTLNHNVMYWYQQKSSQAPKLLFHYYDKDFNNEADTPDNFQSRRPNTSFCFLDIRSPGLGDTAMYLCATSRDYRNEQFFGPGTRLTVL.

This clonotype was recorded many times. The chain combines TRBV12-3 or TRBV12-4 with TRBJ2-5; D is unclear. The CDR3 contains 12 residues. V was pared by 2 bases and J by 8 bases, with 9 bases between. The CDR3 sequence: CASSLSQDTQYF. The CDR3 DNA reads TGTGCCAGCAGTTTAAGCCAGGACACCCAGTACTTC.

J is TRBJ2-3 and V is TRBV4-3; D possibly corresponds to TRBD2 (5 bases). Between the trimmed V and J ends, which lost 5 bases and 5 bases, there was a span of 20 bases. In germline, CDR1 is LGHNA, CDR2 YSLEER. The CDR3 has 16 amino acids. The CDR3 protein is CASSSEASLGKDTQYF. For the CDR3, the DNA is TGCGCCAGCAGCTCGGAGGCTAGCTTGGGGAAAGATACGCAGTATTTT.

This chain's CDR3 is CASSLRTGVGNEQFF. Written as DNA, the CDR3 is TGTGCCAGCTCTCTGAGGACAGGGGTGGGGAATGAGCAGTTCTTC. This chain links TRBV18 with TRBJ2-1; the match to TRBD1 covers 9 bases. The CDR3 spans 15 residues. Germline CDR1 and CDR2: KGHSH and LQKENI. Unmatched junction bases numbered 10, after V lost 6 bases and J lost 7 bases.

There are a few counts of this clonotype. This chain links TRBV4-1 with TRBJ2-1; tentatively, D is TRBD1 (5 bases). V lost 4 bases and J 4 bases, leaving 14 bases between the germline ends. From germline, CDR1 is MGHRA and CDR2 YSYEKL. This CDR3 contains 15 residues. CDR3 coding DNA: TGCGCCAGCAGCCCTCCGTGGGGCGGATACAATGAGCAGTTCTTC. Translating gives CASSPPWGGYNEQFF.

V gene TRBV9 combines with J gene TRBJ2-7; 9 bases line up with TRBD2. The CDR3 runs to 15 residues. CDR1 is SGDLS, CDR2 YYNGEE, per germline. Unmatched junction bases numbered 8, after V lost 0 bases and J lost 7 bases. CDR3 nucleotide sequence: TGTGCCAGCAGCGTAGATAGCGGGAGATACAATGAGCAGTACTTC. This gives the protein CASSVDSGRYNEQYF. Filled out from reference TRBV9 and TRBJ2-7, the complete variable domain reads DSGVTQTPKHLITATGQRVTLRCSPRSGDLSVYWYQQSLDQGLQFLIQYYNGEERAKGNILERFSAQQFPDLHSELNLSSLELGDSALYFCASSVDSGRYNEQYFGPGTRLTVT.

A few counts support this clonotype. The chain uses TRBV5-1 and TRBJ2-5; 10 positions match TRBD1. After removal of 4 bases from V and 0 bases from J, the junction contained 6 bases not matched to a gene. Germline lookup yields CDR1 SGHRS and CDR2 YFSETQ. The CDR3 is 16 amino acids. This CDR3 reads CASSPGTGVYQETQYF. The CDR3 bases are TGCGCCAGCAGCCCCGGGACAGGGGTGTACCAAGAGACCCAGTACTTC.